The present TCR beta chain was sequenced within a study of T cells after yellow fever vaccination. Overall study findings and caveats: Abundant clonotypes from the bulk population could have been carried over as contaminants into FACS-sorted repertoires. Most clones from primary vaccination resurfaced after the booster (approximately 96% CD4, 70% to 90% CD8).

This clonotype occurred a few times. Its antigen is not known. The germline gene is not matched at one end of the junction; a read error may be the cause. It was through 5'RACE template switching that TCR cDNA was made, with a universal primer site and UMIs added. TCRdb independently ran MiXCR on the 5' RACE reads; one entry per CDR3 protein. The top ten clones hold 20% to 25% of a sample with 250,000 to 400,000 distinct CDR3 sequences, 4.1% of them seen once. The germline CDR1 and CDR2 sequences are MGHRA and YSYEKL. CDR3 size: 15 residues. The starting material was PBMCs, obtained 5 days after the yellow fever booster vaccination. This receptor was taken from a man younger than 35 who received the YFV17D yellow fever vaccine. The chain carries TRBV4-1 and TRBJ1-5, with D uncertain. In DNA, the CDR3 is TGCGCCAGCAGCGAAGACCGGGCCTTCTATCAGCCCCAGCATTTT. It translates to CASSEDRAFYQPQHF.